This entry is about one T cell receptor (beta chain). CDR3 length equals 13 residues. Only the protein sequence is given. The germline V gene encodes CDR1 KGHSH and CDR2 LQKENI. Produced via immunoSEQ multiplex PCR; TCRdb's table is partial and in-frame only. In all, the sample yields under 10,000 clones. These data are taken from a study of synovial regulatory T cells in juvenile arthritis. The source is a donor between 2 and 29 years old with juvenile idiopathic arthritis. The chain recombines TRBV18 with TRBJ1-2. Sample: Treg cells from blood. Subset of the sample: remaining (HLA-DR-negative) circulating blood Treg cells. The CDR3 loop reads CASSPLPNYGYTF.